The T cell receptor (beta chain) described here comes from a study of response to subunit inactivated influenza vaccine. Whole-study findings and limits: Each seasonal influenza vaccination, the authors suggested, recruits few new T cells.

The germline gives CDR1 SQVTM, CDR2 ANQGSEA. Trimming cost V 7 bases and J 0 bases, with 21 bases left between them. This CDR3 region has 16 residues. This clonotype was counted between two and nine times. Antigen specificity is unknown. MiXCR, applied by TCRdb to the RT-PCR reads, yields one record per CDR3 protein. The sample includes approximately 530,000 distinct CDR3 sequences, 13% of them seen just once. This chain joins TRBV29-1 and TRBJ1-2; a weak D match, TRBD1 (6 bases). The TCR comes from a man aged 45-60 years who received an inactivated influenza vaccine. The sequenced sample was PBMCs from blood, obtained about 40 days after vaccination. The CDR3 DNA is TGCAGCGCGAGCCCTAGGGGGGCAGGACCTAACTATGGCTACACCTTC. This encodes CSASPRGAGPNYGYTF. Combining the CDR3 with reference TRBV29-1 and TRBJ1-2 gives the whole variable domain SAVISQKPSRDICQRGTSLTIQCQVDSQVTMMFWYRQQPGQSLTLIATANQGSEATYESGFVIDKFPISRPNLTFSTLTVSNMSPEDSSIYLCSASPRGAGPNYGYTFGSGTRLTVV.